A single sample is the source of the 4 T cell receptor beta chains below, sequenced in a study of cytomegalovirus exposure and HLA in healthy donors. The PCR used 60 Vbeta and 13 Jbeta primers. Assay used: immunoSEQ multiplex PCR; TCRdb lists only in-frame clones, some missing. The sample shows approximately 100,000 clones, roughly 82% of them seen only once. The specimen was PBMCs. The receptors were gathered from a man aged 40-55 years in good health and CMV-seropositive.

This clone was seen a few times. The chain recombines TRBV6-5 with TRBJ2-3; 11 bases align to TRBD2. J gave up 1 base and V 2 bases, and 2 bases lay outside the gene matches. The germline gives CDR1 MNHEY, CDR2 SVGAGI. The CDR3 totals 16 residues. DNA for the CDR3: TGTGCCAGCAGTTACGCGACTAGCGGGGGCACAGATACGCAGTATTTT. Protein sequence: CASSYATSGGTDTQYF.

The CDR3 is CASSATGTTMEQFF. DNA for the CDR3: TGTGCCAGCAGCGCCACCGGGACAACAATGGAGCAGTTCTTC. The gene calls are TRBV9 and TRBJ2-1; a weak D match, TRBD1 (6 bases). Germline V gene sequence: CDR1 SGDLS, CDR2 YYNGEE. The V and J ends lost 3 bases and 10 bases respectively, with 17 bases between them. The length of the CDR3 is 14 residues.

This clone was counted a few times. The chain links TRBV6-6 to TRBJ2-7; TRBD1 aligns across 7 bases. J lost 3 bases, V lost 0 bases, and 2 bases had no gene match. Germline-derived CDR1 and CDR2 are MNHNY and SVGAGI (reference sequence). CDR3 length: 14 amino acids. The CDR3 DNA follows: TGTGCCAGCAGTTACTCGAACAGGGGCTACGAGCAGTACTTC. This codes for CASSYSNRGYEQYF.

As concerns this clone: Other DNA sequences in the sample encode the same CDR3. The CDR3 reads CASTKPTIYNSPLHF. As DNA, the CDR3 is TGTGCCAGCACCAAACCGACAATCTATAATTCACCCCTCCACTTT. V is TRBV28 and J is TRBJ1-6, with no clear D. CDR3 size: 15 residues. V was pared by 7 bases and J by 3 bases, with 13 bases between. The germline CDR1 and CDR2 sequences are MDHEN and SYDVKM.